The 15 T cell receptor beta chains below all came from one sample that was sequenced in a study of blood T cell repertoires in COVID-19. This table comes from immunoSEQ multiplex PCR, and its TCRdb copy is limited to in-frame clones, with some not included. The sample contains 150,000 to 200,000 clones, more than 75% of which appear only once. The specimen sequenced was PBMCs or T cells enriched from blood (not recorded which). The source is a woman aged 50 to 60 who had recovered from COVID-19.

The chain couples TRBV6-4 to TRBJ1-2, with 7 bases identical to TRBD1. V was clipped by 7 bases and J by 4 bases; unmatched bases: 12. Per germline, CDR1 MRHNA and CDR2 SNTAGT. The CDR3 length is 15 residues. CDR3 in amino acids: CASTPRPRDSYGYTF. DNA for the CDR3: TGTGCCAGCACCCCCCGCCCACGGGACAGCTATGGCTACACCTTC.

The rearrangement uses TRBV9 and TRBJ2-2; the D is unclear. The CDR3 loop spans 17 amino acids. The V and J ends lost 6 bases and 3 bases respectively, with 21 bases between them. Germline loops: CDR1 SGDLS, CDR2 YYNGEE. CDR3 protein: CASNSLGRTFDTGELFF. The CDR3 nucleotides read TGTGCCAGCAACTCGTTGGGCAGAACCTTCGACACCGGGGAGCTGTTTTTT.

The chain uses TRBV4-2 and TRBJ1-4; 12 bases line up with TRBD1. J was trimmed by 7 bases and V by 8 bases; bases with no gene match: 11. In germline, CDR1 is LGHNA, CDR2 YNFKEQ. There are 16 residues in the CDR3. For the CDR3, the DNA is TGTGCCAGCGACTGGGGGACAGGGGGCGCTGGTGAAAAACTGTTTTTT. This codes for CASDWGTGGAGEKLFF.

V is TRBV4-1 and J is TRBJ1-4; TRBD1 aligns across 9 bases. Germline V CDR1 and CDR2: MGHRA, YSYEKL. The CDR3 extends over 15 amino acids. V trimming: 2 bases; J trimming: 6 bases; junction bases outside the gene matches: 4. This chain's CDR3 is CASSQTGTGYEKLFF. In DNA form, the CDR3 reads TGCGCCAGCAGCCAAACCGGGACAGGGTATGAAAAACTGTTTTTT.

The chain links TRBV7-2 to TRBJ1-2; a possible D gene is TRBD1 (6 bases). This CDR3 region has 14 residues. The V and J ends lost 3 bases and 3 bases respectively, with 11 bases between them. CDR1 and CDR2 from the germline V gene are SGHTA and FQGNSA. CDR3 nucleotide sequence: TGTGCCAGCAGCTTTGGGGGCCTGGACTATGGCTACACCTTC. It codes for CASSFGGLDYGYTF.

The chain uses TRBV30 and TRBJ2-7; 8 bases are shared with TRBD1. CDR1 GTSNPN and CDR2 SVGIG come from the germline V gene (reference sequence). This CDR3 is 12 amino acids long. V lost 6 bases, J lost 1 base, and 2 bases stayed unmatched. This chain's CDR3 is CACGQGSYEQYF. The CDR3 DNA follows: TGTGCCTGCGGACAGGGTTCCTACGAGCAGTACTTC.

This chain uses TRBV4-1 with TRBJ2-2; D may be TRBD2 (6 bases). The CDR3 spans 18 residues. Trimming shortened V by 2 bases and J by 0 bases, and 16 bases separated the two germline ends. Per germline, CDR1 MGHRA and CDR2 YSYEKL. Here the CDR3 reads CASSQYLIGGANTGELFF. The CDR3 DNA reads as TGCGCCAGCAGCCAATATCTCATAGGAGGGGCGAACACCGGGGAGCTGTTTTTT.

The V gene is TRBV6-2 or TRBV6-3, the J gene TRBJ1-1; D may be TRBD1 (5 bases). This CDR3 has 12 residues. V shed 2 bases and J shed 8 bases, with 9 bases lying between them. Germline values: CDR1 MNHEY, CDR2 SVGEGT. Written as DNA, the CDR3 is TGTGCCAGCAGTTACAGTGGACAAGAAGCTTTCTTT. This encodes CASSYSGQEAFF.

V gene TRBV3-1 (or the pseudogene TRBV3-2) combines with J gene TRBJ2-5; a weak D match, TRBD1 (6 bases). The germline CDR1 and CDR2 sequences are LGHDT and YNNKEL (reference sequence). The CDR3 is made up of 13 amino acids. Between the trimmed V and J ends, which lost 2 bases and 4 bases, there was a span of 8 bases. The chain's CDR3 is CASSQRGLETQYF. For the CDR3, the DNA is TGTGCCAGCAGCCAAAGGGGGTTAGAGACCCAGTACTTC.

The chain couples TRBV7-9 to TRBJ2-3; 11 positions match TRBD1. The trim removed 3 bases at V and 5 bases at J, leaving 7 bases unmatched. The CDR3 loop spans 16 amino acids. Germline assignment: CDR1 SEHNR and CDR2 FQNEAQ (reference sequence). CDR3 region: CASSFLSGQGEDTQYF. The CDR3 DNA reads TGTGCCAGCAGCTTTTTGTCGGGACAGGGGGAAGATACGCAGTATTTT.

In its sample, this clone was seen a few times. Other DNA sequences within the sample encode an identical CDR3. CDR3 in DNA: TGTGCCAGCAGGGGAGGTGAAAAACTGTTTTTT. This encodes CASRGGEKLFF. The rearrangement joins TRBV6-5 to TRBJ1-4; D unclear. Germline V gene sequence: CDR1 MNHEY, CDR2 SVGAGI. Trimming removed 6 bases at V and 7 bases at J, with 6 bases between. There are 11 residues in the CDR3.

Written as DNA, the CDR3 is TGTGCCAGCAGCTTAGTAGGGACTAGTGCCGAGACCCAGTACTTC. Its translation is CASSLVGTSAETQYF. The chain combines TRBV7-2 with TRBJ2-5, with 8 bases fitting TRBD2. Germline CDR1 SGHTA, CDR2 FQGNSA. The CDR3 is 15 residues long. Germline trimming cut 1 base from V and 5 bases from J; bases unmatched to any gene: 6.

The chain uses TRBV5-4 and TRBJ1-6; D uncertain. CDR3 size: 15 residues. Trimming took 4 bases from V and 0 from J, leaving 8 bases between them. Germline CDR1 SGHNT, CDR2 YYREEE (reference sequence). CDR3 residues: CASSPALSYNSPLHF. DNA of the CDR3: TGTGCCAGCAGCCCAGCGCTCTCCTATAATTCACCCCTCCACTTT.

This clone was picked up one time. This chain joins TRBV7-2 and TRBJ1-1; 8 bases agree with TRBD1. The CDR3 runs to 19 residues. The junction had 17 bases not matched to a gene; V was cut back by 5 bases and J by 0 bases. Germline CDR1 is SGHTA and CDR2 is FQGNSA. The CDR3: CASSTTDRAKTPMNTEAFF. Here the CDR3 DNA reads TGTGCCAGCAGCACCACGGACAGGGCCAAAACCCCGATGAACACTGAAGCTTTCTTT. The variable domain in full, with the rest retrieved from reference TRBV7-2 and TRBJ1-1, is GAGVSQSPSNKVTEKGKDVELRCDPISGHTALYWYRQSLGQGLEFLIYFQGNSAPDKSGLPSDRFSAERTGGSVSTLTIQRTQQEDSAVYLCASSTTDRAKTPMNTEAFFGQGTRLTVV.

The CDR3 coding sequence is TGTGCCAGCAGCTACCCCGGGACAGAGACCAGCATTCAGTACTTC. Translated: CASSYPGTETSIQYF. V usage is TRBV5-4 and J usage is TRBJ2-4; 7 nucleotides align to TRBD1. The CDR3 runs 15 residues. Germline CDR1 is SGHNT and CDR2 is YYREEE (reference sequence). V lost 3 bases, J lost 9 bases, and 12 bases stayed unmatched.